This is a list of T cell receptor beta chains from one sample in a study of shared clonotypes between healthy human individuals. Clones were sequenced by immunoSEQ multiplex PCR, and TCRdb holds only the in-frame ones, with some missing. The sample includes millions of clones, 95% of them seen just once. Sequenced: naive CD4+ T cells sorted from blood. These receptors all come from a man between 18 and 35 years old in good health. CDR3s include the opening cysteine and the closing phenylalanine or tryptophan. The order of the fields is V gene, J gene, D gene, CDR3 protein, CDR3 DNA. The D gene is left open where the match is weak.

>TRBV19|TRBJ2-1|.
CASSIAGGPYNEQFF
TGTGCCAGTAGTATAGCCGGGGGGCCATACAATGAGCAGTTCTTC
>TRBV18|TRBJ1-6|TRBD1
CASSSGTGRNSPLHF
TGTGCCAGCTCATCCGGGACAGGGCGCAATTCACCCCTCCACTTT
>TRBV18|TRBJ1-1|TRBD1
CASSGTGLEAFF
TGTGCCAGCTCAGGGACAGGGCTTGAAGCTTTCTTT
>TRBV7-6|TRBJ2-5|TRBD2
CASSQGLGGLSGETQYF
TGTGCCAGCAGCCAAGGTTTGGGAGGGCTATCCGGGGAGACCCAGTACTTC
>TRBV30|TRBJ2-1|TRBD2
CAWTTSGRANEQFF
TGTGCCTGGACAACTAGCGGGAGGGCCAATGAGCAGTTCTTC
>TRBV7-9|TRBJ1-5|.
CASTRDSNQPQHF
TGTGCCAGTACCCGGGACAGCAATCAGCCCCAGCATTTT
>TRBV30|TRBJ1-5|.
CAWSVQGPQPQHF
TGTGCCTGGAGTGTACAAGGCCCTCAGCCCCAGCATTTT
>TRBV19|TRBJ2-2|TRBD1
CASSLDRAGTGELFF
TGTGCCAGTAGTCTCGACAGGGCGGGCACCGGGGAGCTGTTTTTT
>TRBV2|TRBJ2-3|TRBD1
CASNRDRGTDTQYF
TGTGCCAGCAATAGGGACAGAGGCACAGATACGCAGTATTTT
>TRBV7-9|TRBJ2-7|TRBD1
CASSTYGTGRSSYEQYF
TGTGCCAGCAGCACCTATGGGACAGGGCGAAGCTCCTACGAGCAGTACTTC
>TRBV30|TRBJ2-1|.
CAWTRGPYNEQFF
TGTGCCTGGACCAGGGGCCCCTACAATGAGCAGTTCTTC
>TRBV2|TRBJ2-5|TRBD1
CASRGWTGGAETQYF
TGTGCCAGCAGAGGATGGACAGGGGGCGCGGAGACCCAGTACTTC
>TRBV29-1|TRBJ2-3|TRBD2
CSVEQTSRRKDTQYF
TGCAGCGTTGAACAGACTAGCCGGAGGAAGGATACGCAGTATTTT
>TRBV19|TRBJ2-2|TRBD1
CASRDRGTTGELFF
TGTGCCAGTAGGGACAGGGGTACCACCGGGGAGCTGTTTTTT
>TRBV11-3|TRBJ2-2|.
CASSSEAGELFF
TGTGCCAGCAGCTCGGAGGCCGGGGAGCTGTTTTTT
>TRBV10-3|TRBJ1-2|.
CAISEDQTGTGYTF
TGTGCCATCAGTGAGGACCAAACAGGGACTGGCTACACCTTC
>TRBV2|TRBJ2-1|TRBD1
CASSEETGGNEQFF
TGTGCCAGCAGTGAGGAGACAGGGGGCAATGAGCAGTTCTTC
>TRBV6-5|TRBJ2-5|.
CASRPYREAQETQYF
TGTGCCAGCAGACCCTACAGGGAGGCACAAGAGACCCAGTACTTC
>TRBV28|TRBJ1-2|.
CATDGDPYGYTF
TGTGCCACCGACGGGGATCCCTATGGCTACACCTTC
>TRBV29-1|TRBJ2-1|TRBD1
CSVVPSGTGYNEQFF
TGCAGCGTTGTTCCATCCGGGACAGGTTACAATGAGCAGTTCTTC
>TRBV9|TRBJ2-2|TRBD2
CASSVGTSVVTGELFF
TGTGCCAGCAGCGTGGGGACTAGCGTCGTTACCGGGGAGCTGTTTTTT
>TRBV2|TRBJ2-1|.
CASSGGPGYNEQFF
TGTGCCAGCAGTGGGGGACCAGGATACAATGAGCAGTTCTTC
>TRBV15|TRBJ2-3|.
CATSRDGGHSTDTQYF
TGTGCCACCAGCAGAGACGGGGGTCACAGCACAGATACGCAGTATTTT
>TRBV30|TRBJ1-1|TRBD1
CAWTHRGNTEAFF
TGTGCCTGGACCCACAGGGGGAACACTGAAGCTTTCTTT
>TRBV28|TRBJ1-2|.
CASSSLQNYGYTF
TGTGCCAGCAGTTCCCTACAAAACTATGGCTACACCTTC
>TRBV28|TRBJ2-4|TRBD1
CASRRTGAKNIQYF
TGTGCCAGCAGACGGACAGGGGCCAAAAACATTCAGTACTTC
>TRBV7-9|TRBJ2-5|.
CASSLATGLQETQYF
TGTGCCAGCAGCTTAGCGACAGGATTACAAGAGACCCAGTACTTC
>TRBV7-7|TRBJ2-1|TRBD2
CASSRRLQVAGDEVHEQFF
TGTGCTAGCAGCCGAAGACTCCAGGTAGCGGGGGACGAAGTCCATGAGCAGTTCTTC
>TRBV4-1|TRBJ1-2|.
CASSQGQTGPYGYTF
TGCGCCAGCAGCCAAGGCCAGACAGGCCCATATGGCTACACCTTC
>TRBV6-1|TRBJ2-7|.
CASSGVGGASYEQYF
TGTGCCAGCAGTGGGGTGGGAGGCGCGTCCTACGAGCAGTACTTC
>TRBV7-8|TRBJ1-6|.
CASSLRAGLGSPLHF
TGTGCCAGCAGCTTACGGGCAGGGCTCGGGTCACCCCTCCACTTT
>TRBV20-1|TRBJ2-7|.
CSTGRLYEQYF
TGCAGTACAGGACGTTTATACGAGCAGTACTTC
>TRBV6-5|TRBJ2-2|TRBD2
CASSYLRSGDTGELFF
TGTGCCAGCAGTTACTTGCGCAGCGGGGACACCGGGGAGCTGTTTTTT
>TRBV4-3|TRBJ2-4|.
CASSQDFGGVAKNIQYF
TGCGCCAGCAGCCAAGATTTCGGGGGCGTAGCCAAAAACATTCAGTACTTC
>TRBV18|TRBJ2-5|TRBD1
CASSLTTGGGKTQYF
TGTGCCAGCTCACTTACCACAGGGGGCGGAAAGACCCAGTACTTC
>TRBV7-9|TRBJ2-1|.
CASSRQASEQFF
TGTGCCAGCAGCCGCCAGGCTTCCGAGCAGTTCTTC
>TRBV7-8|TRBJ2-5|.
CAQGATTETQYF
TGTGCCCAGGGCGCAACCACGGAGACCCAGTACTTC
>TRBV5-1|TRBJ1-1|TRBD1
CASTQQGAAEAFF
TGCGCCAGCACCCAACAGGGGGCAGCTGAAGCTTTCTTT
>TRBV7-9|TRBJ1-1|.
CASSPRGANTEAFF
TGTGCCAGCAGCCCCAGGGGTGCGAACACTGAAGCTTTCTTT